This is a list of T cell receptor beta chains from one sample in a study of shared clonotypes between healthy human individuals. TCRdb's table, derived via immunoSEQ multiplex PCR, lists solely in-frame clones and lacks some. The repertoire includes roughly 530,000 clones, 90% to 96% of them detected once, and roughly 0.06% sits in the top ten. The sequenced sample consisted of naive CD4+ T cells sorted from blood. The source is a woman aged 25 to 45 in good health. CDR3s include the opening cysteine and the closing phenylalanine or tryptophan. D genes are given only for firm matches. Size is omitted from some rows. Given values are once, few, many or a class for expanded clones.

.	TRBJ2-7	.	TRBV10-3	TGTGCCATCAGTGCGAGAGCGGACGAGCAGTACTTC	CAISARADEQYF
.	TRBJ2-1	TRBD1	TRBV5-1	TGCGCCAGCAGCGATAACGCAGGGGGCTCCTACAATGAGCAGTTCTTC	CASSDNAGGSYNEQFF
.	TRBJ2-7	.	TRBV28	TGTGCCAGCAGTCCCCTTTATCGGGATAAGTACGAGCAGTACTTC	CASSPLYRDKYEQYF
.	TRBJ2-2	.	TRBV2	TGTGCCAGCAGTGATCTTGGTGGGGGTACCGGGGAGCTGTTTTTT	CASSDLGGGTGELFF
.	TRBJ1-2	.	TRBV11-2	TGTGCCAGCAGCCACAGGACTTGGGGACGGTATGGCTACACCTTC	CASSHRTWGRYGYTF
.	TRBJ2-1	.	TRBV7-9	TGTGCCAGCAGTTTGGACTACCCAAAGTTCTTC	CASSLDYPKFF
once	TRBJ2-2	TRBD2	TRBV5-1	TGCGCCAGCAGCTTGGGACTAGCGGAAGGGACCGGGGAGCTGTTTTTT	CASSLGLAEGTGELFF
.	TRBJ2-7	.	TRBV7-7	TGTGCCAGCAGCCCTGCCCCTGGATACGAGCAGTACTTC	CASSPAPGYEQYF
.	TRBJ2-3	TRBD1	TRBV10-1	TGCGCCAGCAGTGAGGCAGGGGGCGCGGCAGATACGCAGTATTTT	CASSEAGGAADTQYF
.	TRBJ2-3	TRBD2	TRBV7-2	TGTGCCAGCAGCCGAGAGGGACTAGCGGGAGGCGTCAGAGATACGCAGTATTTT	CASSREGLAGGVRDTQYF
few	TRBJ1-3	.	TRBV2	TGTGCCAGCAGTAGAACCGGGACGGTTGGAAACACCATATATTTT	CASSRTGTVGNTIYF
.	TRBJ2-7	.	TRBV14	TGTGCCAGCAGCCAAGACCCCTGGGGCGAGCAGTACTTC	CASSQDPWGEQYF
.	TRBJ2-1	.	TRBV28	TGTGCCAGCAGTTTATCGACCAGGAGCTCCTACAATGAGCAGTTCTTC	CASSLSTRSSYNEQFF
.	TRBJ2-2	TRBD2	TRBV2	TGTGCCAGCAGTGAACGAGCGGGAGGAAACACCGGGGAGCTGTTTTTT	CASSERAGGNTGELFF
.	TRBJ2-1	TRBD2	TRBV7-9	TGTGCCAGCAGCACACCCGCGGGGGCACTAGCGGGTCACAATGAGCAGTTCTTC	CASSTPAGALAGHNEQFF
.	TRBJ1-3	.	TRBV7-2	TGTGCCAGCAGCTTGTTTTACCACTCTGGAAACACCATATATTTT	CASSLFYHSGNTIYF
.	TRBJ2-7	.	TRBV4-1	TGCGCCAGCAGCCAAACTACGACAGGACGATACGAGCAGTACTTC	CASSQTTTGRYEQYF
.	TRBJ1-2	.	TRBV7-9	TGTGCCAGCAGCGTTACCCCTTGGAACAGGGACGATGGCTACACCTTC	CASSVTPWNRDDGYTF
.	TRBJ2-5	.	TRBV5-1	TGCGCCAGCAGCTTGGTTGGGGGCCAAGGGACCCAGTACTTC	CASSLVGGQGTQYF
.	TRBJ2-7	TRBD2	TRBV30	TGTGCCTGGAGCACTAGCGGACGCTACGAGCAGTACTTC	CAWSTSGRYEQYF
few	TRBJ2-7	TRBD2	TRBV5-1	TGCGCCAGCAGCTTGGCTAGCGGCCCCTACGAGCAGTACTTC	CASSLASGPYEQYF
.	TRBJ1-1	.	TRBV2	TGTGCCAGCAGTGAAATGGGGAGCACTGAAGCTTTCTTT	CASSEMGSTEAFF
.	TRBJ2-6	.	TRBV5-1	TGCGCCAGCAGCTTCCAGGGGGGCTCTGGGGCCAACGTCCTGACTTTC	CASSFQGGSGANVLTF